The 7 T cell receptor beta chains in this list originate from one sample, sequenced in a study of blood T cell repertoires in COVID-19. Clones were read by immunoSEQ multiplex PCR, and TCRdb kept only the in-frame ones, dropping some. There are more than 55,000 clones in the sample; roughly nine tenths occur only once, and about 20% lies in the top ten. Sequencing was carried out using peripheral blood. The source is a woman aged 55-70 years with COVID-19, enrolled during active disease.

The chain uses TRBV28 and TRBJ2-3, with TRBD2 matching 9 bases. The trim removed 2 bases at V and 3 bases at J, leaving 9 bases unmatched. CDR3 length: 17 amino acids. Germline CDR1 is MDHEN and CDR2 is SYDVKM. As DNA, the CDR3 is TGTGCCAGCAGTTTAGATAGAGTAGCGGGAGATACAGATACGCAGTATTTT. It codes for CASSLDRVAGDTDTQYF.

This clone was detected a few times. The V call is TRBV28, the J call TRBJ1-2; D gene uncertain. The CDR3 is made up of 13 amino acids. Germline CDR1 reads MDHEN; CDR2 reads SYDVKM. V was trimmed by 11 bases and J by 0 bases, leaving 13 bases between them. Here the CDR3 reads CARYLRANYGYTF. CDR3 sequence (DNA): TGTGCCCGTTACCTCCGGGCTAACTATGGCTACACCTTC.

This clone was picked up one time. The chain links TRBV11-3 to TRBJ1-1; no definite D call. The germline V gene encodes CDR1 SGHNT and CDR2 YENEEA. V lost 1 base, J lost 4 bases, and 7 bases lay in between. This CDR3 has 13 amino acids. The CDR3 sequence: CASSLALATEAFF. The CDR3 DNA reads TGTGCCAGCAGCTTAGCCTTGGCCACTGAAGCTTTCTTT.

This rearrangement joins TRBV11-3 to TRBJ1-1; D unresolved. The CDR3 runs to 13 residues. Trimming pared 5 bases from V and 5 bases from J, leaving 12 bases between. Germline lookup yields CDR1 SGHNT and CDR2 YENEEA. CDR3 coding DNA: TGTGCCAGCAGCCCGAGGCGGCAAACTGAAGCTTTCTTT. The encoded protein is CASSPRRQTEAFF.

V is TRBV6-2 or TRBV6-3 and J is TRBJ2-3, with TRBD1 as a possible D gene (6 bases). Germline loops: CDR1 MNHEY, CDR2 SVGEGT. The CDR3 runs 14 residues. Trimming stripped 4 bases from V and 4 bases from J, with 12 bases between. The CDR3 protein is CASSSPSGADTQYF. CDR3 nucleotides: TGTGCCAGCAGTTCCCCCTCAGGGGCAGATACGCAGTATTTT.

This chain joins TRBV24-1 and TRBJ2-7; 8 bases fit TRBD1. Germline V CDR1 and CDR2: KGHDR, SFDVKD. The CDR3 totals 16 residues. V dropped 1 base and J dropped 4; count of bases not matched to a gene: 8. CDR3 bases: TGTGCCACCAGTGATTTTTCGGCAGGGGGCTTGTACGAGCAGTACTTC. Translating gives CATSDFSAGGLYEQYF.

The chain employs TRBV28 and TRBJ2-7, with 9 bases matching TRBD2. Trimming at V came to 3 bases and at J to 8 bases, leaving 8 bases not matched to a gene. This CDR3 comprises 14 residues. Germline V gene lookup returns CDR1 MDHEN and CDR2 SYDVKM. The CDR3 DNA sequence: TGTGCCAGCAGTTTGATAGCGGGAGTCGAAAAGCAGTACTTC. Translated, it gives CASSLIAGVEKQYF.